Presented here are 21 T cell receptor beta chains from one specimen sequenced in a study of OX40 agonist ivuxolimab in advanced cancers. Repertoires were generated with immunoSEQ multiplex PCR, while TCRdb's copy carries only in-frame clones and drops some. The data contain approximately 90,000 clones, approximately 85% of them singletons. Source: CD4+ or CD8+ T cells sorted from blood, taken in a trial of the OX40 agonist ivuxolimab. These receptors all come from an adult with an advanced solid tumor such as melanoma, head and neck, liver or kidney cancer.

The chain carries TRBV12-5 and TRBJ2-7, with a tentative D call TRBD2 (6 bases). Germline CDR1 is LGHNT and CDR2 is FRNRAP. The CDR3 totals 12 residues. V was trimmed by 6 bases and J by 4 bases, leaving 10 bases between them. CDR3 in DNA: TGTGCTAGTGGCTTTGCGGGGTACGAGCAGTACTTC. Amino acid sequence: CASGFAGYEQYF.

This clone has only one observation. The rearrangement uses TRBV11-3 and TRBJ2-1; 9 bases align to TRBD2. This CDR3 has 14 residues. V was clipped by 5 bases and J by 9 bases; unmatched bases: 8. CDR1 is SGHNT and CDR2 is YENEEA in the germline V gene. Here the CDR3 DNA reads TGTGCCAGCAGCACCGGGACTAGCATTGGTGAGCAGTTCTTC. It is translated as CASSTGTSIGEQFF. Combining the CDR3 with reference TRBV11-3 and TRBJ2-1 gives the whole variable domain EAGVVQSPRYKIIEKKQPVAFWCNPISGHNTLYWYLQNLGQGPELLIRYENEEAVDDSQLPKDRFSAERLKGVDSTLKIQPAELGDSAVYLCASSTGTSIGEQFFGPGTRLTVL.

The genes are TRBV27 and TRBJ2-7, with TRBD1 identical over 9 bases. V gave up 6 bases and J gave up 4 bases; unmatched junction bases: 7. CDR3 length equals 14 residues. Germline CDR1 is MNHEY and CDR2 is SMNVEV (reference sequence). CDR3 loop: CASSYGTGKYEQYF. The CDR3 DNA reads TGTGCCAGCAGCTACGGGACAGGGAAGTACGAGCAGTACTTC.

This clone has only a few counts. Here the CDR3 DNA reads TGTGCCAGCAGCGTAAGCGGACAGAGGGAAACTGAAGCTTTCTTT. It translates to CASSVSGQRETEAFF. J is TRBJ1-1 and V is TRBV9; a possible D gene is TRBD1 (6 bases). The germline V and J ends were trimmed by 1 base and 5 bases, with 15 bases remaining between them. The CDR3 runs to 15 residues. Germline V gene data show CDR1 as SGDLS and CDR2 as YYNGEE. The variable domain in full, with the rest retrieved from reference TRBV9 and TRBJ1-1, is DSGVTQTPKHLITATGQRVTLRCSPRSGDLSVYWYQQSLDQGLQFLIQYYNGEERAKGNILERFSAQQFPDLHSELNLSSLELGDSALYFCASSVSGQRETEAFFGQGTRLTVV.

CDR3 protein: CASRYGRAAYEQYF. Here the CDR3 DNA reads TGTGCCAGCAGGTACGGGAGGGCCGCCTACGAGCAGTACTTC. The V and J genes are TRBV28 and TRBJ2-7; TRBD2 matches at 8 bases. In germline, CDR1 is MDHEN, CDR2 SYDVKM. Trimming removed 6 bases from V and 2 bases from J; junction bases left unmatched: 6. The CDR3 consists of 14 residues.

The genes are TRBV7-2 and TRBJ2-1; the D gene is possibly TRBD1 (5 bases). This CDR3 contains 17 residues. With 5 bases removed from V and 2 bases from J, the gap between germline ends came to 19 bases. The V gene's germline CDR1 is SGHTA and CDR2 FQGNSA. The CDR3 reads CASSHRQPPAAYNEQFF. In nucleotides, the CDR3 is TGTGCCAGCAGCCATCGACAGCCCCCAGCTGCCTACAATGAGCAGTTCTTC.

The CDR3 nucleotides read TGTGCCAGCAGCTTGGCTAGCGGGAGTATCTATGAGCAGTTCTTC. Protein product: CASSLASGSIYEQFF. V gene TRBV7-6 combines with J gene TRBJ2-1; 10 bases are shared with TRBD2. CDR1 SGHVS and CDR2 FNYEAQ come from the germline V gene. J was trimmed by 8 bases and V by 3 bases; bases with no gene match: 7. The length of the CDR3 is 15 residues.

This chain connects TRBV27 to TRBJ2-7, with 7 bases lining up with TRBD1. V lost 3 bases and J lost 7; bases outside the gene matches: 6. Germline CDR1 is MNHEY and CDR2 is SMNVEV (reference sequence). The CDR3 is 13 residues long. The CDR3 here is CASSFEGAREQYF. CDR3 nucleotides: TGTGCCAGCAGTTTCGAGGGGGCGAGGGAGCAGTACTTC.

Comments on this clone: Other nucleotide sequences from this sample produce the same CDR3. This chain joins TRBV11-3 and TRBJ2-1; 7 bases line up with TRBD2. The germline V gene encodes CDR1 SGHNT and CDR2 YENEEA. After removal of 0 bases from V and 8 bases from J, the junction contained 10 bases not matched to a gene. There are 16 residues in the CDR3. This chain's CDR3 is CASSLDPGLGRDEQFF. For the CDR3, the DNA is TGTGCCAGCAGCTTAGATCCCGGACTAGGGCGCGATGAGCAGTTCTTC.

The genes are TRBV14 and TRBJ1-4; no firm D call. V lost 0 bases and J lost 6, with 14 bases in between. The CDR3 has 16 amino acids. Per germline, CDR1 SGHDN and CDR2 FVKESK. CDR3 sequence: CASSQELGLAYEKLFF. The CDR3 region has the DNA TGTGCCAGCAGCCAAGAACTCGGCCTAGCATATGAAAAACTGTTTTTT.

The chain couples TRBV4-1 to TRBJ2-7; the D call may be TRBD1 or TRBD2 (5 bases each). Trimming took 2 bases from V and 9 from J, leaving 17 bases between them. This CDR3 has 14 amino acids. CDR1 and CDR2 from the germline V gene are MGHRA and YSYEKL. The CDR3 sequence is CASSQPGRTSGQYF. The CDR3 DNA reads as TGCGCCAGCAGCCAACCGGGACGGACCTCGGGGCAGTACTTC.

The chain is built from TRBV18 and TRBJ2-1, with 8 bases fitting TRBD2. The CDR3 is made up of 15 amino acids. CDR1 and CDR2 (germline): KGHSH, LQKENI. Unmatched junction bases numbered 6, after V lost 2 bases and J lost 6 bases. For the CDR3, the DNA is TGTGCCAGCTCACCAACTAGCGGAGAACCCAATGAGCAGTTCTTC. Translating it yields CASSPTSGEPNEQFF.

The chain recombines TRBV9 with TRBJ2-2; D uncertain. The ends were cut back, 4 bases at V and 6 bases at J, with 13 bases in the middle. This CDR3 has 14 amino acids. Germline CDR1 SGDLS, CDR2 YYNGEE. The CDR3 DNA reads as TGTGCCAGCAGCCCCCAAGTTTTGGCCGGGGAGCTGTTTTTT. Protein: CASSPQVLAGELFF.

V and J are TRBV30 and TRBJ2-3, with D tentatively TRBD2 (6 bases). The CDR3 is made up of 15 amino acids. V was clipped by 6 bases and J by 3 bases, with 19 bases between them. The V gene's germline CDR1 is GTSNPN and CDR2 SVGIG (reference sequence). CDR3 in amino acids: CACALGGDMTDTQYF. The CDR3 coding sequence is TGTGCCTGCGCCTTGGGGGGAGACATGACAGATACGCAGTATTTT.

The chain links TRBV27 to TRBJ2-2, with D perhaps being TRBD1 or TRBD2 (6 bases each). Germline V CDR1 and CDR2: MNHEY, SMNVEV (reference sequence). The CDR3 is made up of 18 amino acids. Trimming left V 5 bases short and J 0 bases short, with 19 bases between. The CDR3 bases are TGTGCCAGCAGTAGGGGGTGGGGTAGCGGTTCGAACACCGGGGAGCTGTTTTTT. It specifies CASSRGWGSGSNTGELFF.

In this sample, this clone turned up a few times. The V and J genes are TRBV7-9 and TRBJ1-5; unclear D gene. V lost 5 bases and J lost 4, with 9 bases in between. The CDR3 consists of 13 residues. The germline V gene has CDR1 SEHNR and CDR2 FQNEAQ (reference sequence). The CDR3 DNA sequence: TGTGCCAGCAGCCTCACAGATAATCAGCCCCAGCATTTT. Protein product: CASSLTDNQPQHF.

This chain joins TRBV4-1 and TRBJ1-6; no definite D call. Germline V CDR1 and CDR2: MGHRA, YSYEKL. V gave up 1 base and J gave up 9 bases, with 13 bases separating them. There are 15 residues in the CDR3. CDR3 amino acids: CASSQVGTRASPLHF. The DNA for the CDR3 is TGCGCCAGCAGCCAAGTTGGCACACGGGCTTCACCCCTCCACTTT.

This sequence joins TRBV7-8 and TRBJ2-5; maybe TRBD1 (5 bases). CDR3 length: 14 residues. V gave up 3 bases and J gave up 4 bases, with 12 bases separating them. Germline-derived CDR1 and CDR2 are SGHVS and FQNEAQ. Written as DNA, the CDR3 is TGTGCCAGCAGCTTTCGTGGTGGGGCAGAGACCCAGTACTTC. Protein product: CASSFRGGAETQYF.

The chain recombines TRBV11-2 with TRBJ2-7; D could derive from TRBD1 or TRBD2 (5 bases each). Germline CDR1 is SGHAT and CDR2 is FQNNGV. Trimming took 0 bases from V and 2 from J, leaving 11 bases between them. This CDR3 is built from 15 residues. CDR3 in amino acids: CASSLEWSGPYEQYF. CDR3 coding DNA: TGTGCCAGCAGCTTAGAATGGTCGGGGCCCTACGAGCAGTACTTC. Together with reference TRBV11-2 and TRBJ2-7, the CDR3 gives the full variable domain: EAGVAQSPRYKIIEKRQSVAFWCNPISGHATLYWYQQILGQGPKLLIQFQNNGVVDDSQLPKDRFSAERLKGVDSTLKIQPAKLEDSAVYLCASSLEWSGPYEQYFGPGTRLTVT.

This clone was found a few times. V is TRBV5-1 and J is TRBJ2-3; D possibly corresponds to TRBD2 (6 bases). Trimming left V 7 bases short and J 0 bases short, with 12 bases between. The germline gives CDR1 SGHRS, CDR2 YFSETQ. The CDR3 is 14 amino acids. The CDR3 reads CASRTSFSTDTQYF. The CDR3 nucleotides are TGCGCCAGCCGTACTAGCTTTAGCACAGATACGCAGTATTTT.

The chain has TRBV7-3 and TRBJ2-3, with a possible D match to TRBD1 (6 bases). Trimming cost V 5 bases and J 4 bases, with 19 bases left between them. Germline loops: CDR1 SGHTA, CDR2 FQGTGA. The CDR3 totals 16 residues. The CDR3 coding sequence is TGTGCCAGCAGCCCCGGTTGGCCTCCAGGGGCAGATACGCAGTATTTT. Protein sequence: CASSPGWPPGADTQYF.